Below are 13 T cell receptor beta chains sequenced from a single sample in a study of blood T cell repertoires in COVID-19. Measured with immunoSEQ multiplex PCR; TCRdb has only the in-frame clones, and not every one. The sample contains over 60,000 clones, 89% of which appear only once. The sample comprised peripheral blood. The receptors derive from an elderly man with acute or convalescent COVID-19.

This chain connects TRBV19 to TRBJ2-1; 9 bases are shared with TRBD2. J was trimmed by 0 bases and V by 2 bases; bases with no gene match: 2. Germline-derived CDR1 and CDR2 are LNHDA and SQIVND (reference sequence). The length of the CDR3 is 16 residues. The CDR3 DNA is TGTGCCAGTAGTATATCAGCGGGGGGCTCCTACAATGAGCAGTTCTTC. Residues: CASSISAGGSYNEQFF.

The V and J genes are TRBV7-6 and TRBJ1-3; 7 nucleotides agree with TRBD1. V lost 4 bases and J lost 0; bases outside the gene matches: 6. The CDR3 extends over 16 amino acids. The germline CDR1 and CDR2 sequences are SGHVS and FNYEAQ. Here the CDR3 DNA reads TGTGCCAGCAGCTCGGGACAGTTAGCCTCTGGAAACACCATATATTTT. This gives the protein CASSSGQLASGNTIYF.

The chain uses TRBV6-7 and TRBJ1-5; tentative D call: TRBD1 (6 bases). TRBV6-7 is assigned to the ORF class and has an uncertain function. There are 15 residues in the CDR3. Deletions cut 6 bases from V and 1 base from J, with 13 bases between. In DNA form, the CDR3 reads TGTGCCAGCAGACCGGACAGATGGAGCAATCAGCCCCAGCATTTT. Translated, it gives CASRPDRWSNQPQHF.

The V call is TRBV9, the J call TRBJ1-1; the D gene is possibly TRBD1 (6 bases). Germline V gene lookup returns CDR1 SGDLS and CDR2 YYNGEE. CDR3 length equals 14 residues. V was trimmed by 6 bases and J by 3 bases, leaving 15 bases between them. CDR3 region: CASKGGTADTEAFF. The DNA for the CDR3 is TGTGCCAGCAAGGGGGGGACCGCGGACACTGAAGCTTTCTTT.

The genes are TRBV9 and TRBJ2-1; 12 bases match TRBD2. The CDR3 sequence is 16 residues long. Germline V CDR1 and CDR2: SGDLS, YYNGEE. V dropped 2 bases and J dropped 8; count of bases not matched to a gene: 8. This CDR3 reads CASSVMTSGSVYEQFF. The CDR3 DNA reads TGTGCCAGCAGCGTCATGACTAGCGGGAGTGTGTATGAGCAGTTCTTC.

The chain uses TRBV9 and TRBJ1-3; D is undetermined. Trimming pared 4 bases from V and 1 base from J, leaving 9 bases between. Germline values: CDR1 SGDLS, CDR2 YYNGEE. The CDR3 length is 14 residues. CDR3 in DNA: TGTGCCAGCAGCCCTTCTTCTTCTGGAAACACCATATATTTT. Translated: CASSPSSSGNTIYF.

V is TRBV13 and J is TRBJ2-3, with unresolved D. Per germline, CDR1 PRHDT and CDR2 FYEKMQ (reference sequence). Trimming took 6 bases from V and 6 from J, leaving 10 bases between them. The CDR3 extends over 12 amino acids. DNA of the CDR3: TGTGCCAGCAGAGCATTGGTGGATACGCAGTATTTT. Translated, it gives CASRALVDTQYF.

The J gene is TRBJ1-1, the V gene TRBV3-1 (or the pseudogene TRBV3-2); weak D call: TRBD1 (6 bases). Germline loops: CDR1 LGHDT, CDR2 YNNKEL (reference sequence). V was clipped by 2 bases and J by 6 bases, with 13 bases between them. This CDR3 comprises 14 residues. The CDR3 loop is CASSQRGEGAEAFF. CDR3 coding DNA: TGTGCCAGCAGCCAAAGGGGGGAGGGCGCTGAAGCTTTCTTT.

The chain is built from TRBV19 and TRBJ1-2; 7 nucleotides match TRBD1. CDR1 and CDR2 (germline): LNHDA, SQIVND (reference sequence). This CDR3 region has 14 residues. V was clipped by 7 bases and J by 4 bases; unmatched bases: 9. As DNA, the CDR3 is TGTGCCAGTACTGAACAGGGGCAACGCTATGGCTACACCTTC. Translated: CASTEQGQRYGYTF.

The chain joins TRBV6-5 to TRBJ1-1; 12 bases agree with TRBD1. V lost 8 bases, J lost 5 bases, and 9 bases stayed unmatched. There are 15 residues in the CDR3. Germline CDR1 reads MNHEY; CDR2 reads SVGAGI. CDR3 region: CASLRDRGRGTEAFF. The CDR3 coding sequence is TGTGCCAGCCTCCGGGACAGGGGGCGCGGAACTGAAGCTTTCTTT.

This rearrangement joins TRBV7-2 to TRBJ2-4; D ambiguous. This CDR3 has 16 residues. CDR1 and CDR2 from the germline V gene are SGHTA and FQGNSA. Deletions cut 1 base from V and 0 bases from J, with 10 bases between. The CDR3 loop reads CASSLDGHLAKNIQYF. CDR3 in DNA: TGTGCCAGCAGCTTAGACGGTCACCTAGCCAAAAACATTCAGTACTTC.

This clone has only one observation. The V and J genes are TRBV5-6 and TRBJ2-3; the D gene is possibly TRBD1 (5 bases). The CDR3 loop spans 15 amino acids. Trimming shortened V by 5 bases and J by 1 base, and 14 bases separated the two germline ends. The germline gives CDR1 SGHDT, CDR2 YYEEEE. The CDR3 is CASSFGQGGTDTQYF. CDR3 bases: TGTGCCAGCAGTTTCGGCCAGGGTGGCACAGATACGCAGTATTTT.

CDR3: CASSLVGAVNTEAFF. CDR3 coding DNA: TGTGCCAGCAGCTTGGTTGGGGCGGTGAACACTGAAGCTTTCTTT. The chain carries TRBV5-6 and TRBJ1-1, with a tentative D call TRBD1 (5 bases). CDR3 length: 15 residues. The germline gives CDR1 SGHDT, CDR2 YYEEEE. The V gene lost 0 bases and the J gene lost 0 bases, with 9 bases spanning the gap. Supplemented by reference TRBV5-6 and TRBJ1-1, the full variable domain reads DAGVTQSPTHLIKTRGQQVTLRCSPKSGHDTVSWYQQALGQGPQFIFQYYEEEERQRGNFPDRFSGHQFPNYSSELNVNALLLGDSALYLCASSLVGAVNTEAFFGQGTRLTVV.